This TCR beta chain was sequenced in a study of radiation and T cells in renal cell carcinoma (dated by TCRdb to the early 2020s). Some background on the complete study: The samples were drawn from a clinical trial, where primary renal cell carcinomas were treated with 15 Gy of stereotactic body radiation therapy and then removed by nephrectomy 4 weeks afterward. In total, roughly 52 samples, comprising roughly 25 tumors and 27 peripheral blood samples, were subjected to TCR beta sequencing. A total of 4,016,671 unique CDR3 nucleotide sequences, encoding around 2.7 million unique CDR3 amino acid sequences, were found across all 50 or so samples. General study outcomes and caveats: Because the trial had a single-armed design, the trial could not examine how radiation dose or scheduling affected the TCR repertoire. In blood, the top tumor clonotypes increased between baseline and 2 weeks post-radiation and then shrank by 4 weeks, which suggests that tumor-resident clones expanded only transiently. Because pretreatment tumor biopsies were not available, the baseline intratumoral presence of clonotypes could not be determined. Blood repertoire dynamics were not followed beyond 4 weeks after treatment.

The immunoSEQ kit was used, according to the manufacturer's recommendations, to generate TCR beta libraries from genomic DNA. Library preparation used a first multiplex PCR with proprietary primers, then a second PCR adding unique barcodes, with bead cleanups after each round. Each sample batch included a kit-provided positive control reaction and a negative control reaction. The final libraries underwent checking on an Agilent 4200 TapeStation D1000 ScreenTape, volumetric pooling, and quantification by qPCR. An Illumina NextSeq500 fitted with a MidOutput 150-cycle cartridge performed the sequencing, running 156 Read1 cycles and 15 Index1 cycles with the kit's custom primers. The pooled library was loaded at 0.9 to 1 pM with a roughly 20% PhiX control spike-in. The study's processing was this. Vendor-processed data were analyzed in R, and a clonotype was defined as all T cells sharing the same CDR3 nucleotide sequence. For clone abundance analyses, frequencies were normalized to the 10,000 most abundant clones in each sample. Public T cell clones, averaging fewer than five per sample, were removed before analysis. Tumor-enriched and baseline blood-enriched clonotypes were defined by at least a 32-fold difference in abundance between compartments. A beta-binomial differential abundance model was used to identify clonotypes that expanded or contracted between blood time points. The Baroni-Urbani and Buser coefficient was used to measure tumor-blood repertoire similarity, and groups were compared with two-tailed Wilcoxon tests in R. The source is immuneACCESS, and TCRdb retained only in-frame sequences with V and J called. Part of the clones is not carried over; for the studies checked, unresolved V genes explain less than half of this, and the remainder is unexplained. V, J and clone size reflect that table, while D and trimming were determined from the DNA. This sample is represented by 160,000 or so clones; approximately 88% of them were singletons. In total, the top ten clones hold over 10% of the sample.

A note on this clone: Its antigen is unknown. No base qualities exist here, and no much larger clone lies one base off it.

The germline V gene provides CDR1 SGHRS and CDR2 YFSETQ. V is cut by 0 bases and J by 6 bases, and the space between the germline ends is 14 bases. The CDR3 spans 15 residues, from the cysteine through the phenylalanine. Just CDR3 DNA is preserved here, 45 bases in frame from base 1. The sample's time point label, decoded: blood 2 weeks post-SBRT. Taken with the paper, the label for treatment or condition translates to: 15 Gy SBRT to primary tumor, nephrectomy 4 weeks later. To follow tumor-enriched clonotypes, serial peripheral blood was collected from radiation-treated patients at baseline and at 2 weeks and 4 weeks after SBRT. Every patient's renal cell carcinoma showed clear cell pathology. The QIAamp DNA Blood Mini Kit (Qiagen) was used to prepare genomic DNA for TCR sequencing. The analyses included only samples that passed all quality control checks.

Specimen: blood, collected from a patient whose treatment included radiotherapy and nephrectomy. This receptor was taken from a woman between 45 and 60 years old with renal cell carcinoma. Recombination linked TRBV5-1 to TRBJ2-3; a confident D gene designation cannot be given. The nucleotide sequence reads TGCGCCAGCAGCTTGGATGCTCCATTTGGGGATACGCAGTATTTT. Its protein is CASSLDAPFGDTQYF.